What follows are 8 T cell receptor beta chains derived from one specimen sequenced in a study of blood T cell repertoires in COVID-19. Assay: immunoSEQ multiplex PCR; the TCRdb copy retains only in-frame clones and omits some. The sample carries around 100,000 clones, approximately 82% recorded once. Sequencing was performed on peripheral blood. All receptors derive from a man between 60 and 75 years old with active or convalescent COVID-19.

This chain links TRBV7-2 with TRBJ1-1, with 11 bases lining up with TRBD1. Trimming removed 5 bases from V and 6 bases from J; junction bases left unmatched: 8. The CDR3 has 15 amino acids. Germline-derived CDR1 and CDR2 are SGHTA and FQGNSA. The CDR3 reads CASSDRTGGFAEAFF. The CDR3 DNA follows: TGTGCCAGCAGCGACCGGACAGGGGGCTTCGCTGAAGCTTTCTTT.

This clone turned up a few times. V and J are TRBV19 and TRBJ2-2; the D is unclear. V lost 3 bases and J 1 base, leaving 6 bases between the germline ends. The CDR3 runs to 14 residues. Germline V gene lookup returns CDR1 LNHDA and CDR2 SQIVND (reference sequence). DNA for the CDR3: TGTGCCAGTAGTATCCACAGGAACACCGGGGAGCTGTTTTTT. Encoded protein: CASSIHRNTGELFF.

V is TRBV10-3 and J is TRBJ1-4; possibly TRBD1 for D (5 bases). CDR3 length equals 15 residues. Germline V lookup: CDR1 ENHRY, CDR2 SYGVKD. The V end was cut by 0 bases, the J end by 5 bases, with 10 bases between. CDR3 loop: CAISESGTSNEKLFF. CDR3 DNA sequence: TGTGCCATCAGTGAGTCAGGGACTTCGAATGAAAAACTGTTTTTT.

This chain's CDR3 is CASSRGSSTDTQYF. In nucleotides, the CDR3 is TGTGCCAGCAGCCGAGGGAGTAGCACAGATACGCAGTATTTT. The chain is built from TRBV7-9 and TRBJ2-3; a weak D match, TRBD2 (5 bases). Between the trimmed V and J ends, which lost 5 bases and 0 bases, there was a span of 9 bases. The germline CDR1 and CDR2 sequences are SEHNR and FQNEAQ (reference sequence). This CDR3 region has 14 residues.

The chain links TRBV7-2 to TRBJ1-2; D gene ambiguous. Trimming took off 5 bases at V and 4 bases at J, with 8 bases between the two ends. CDR1 is SGHTA and CDR2 is FQGNSA in the germline V gene. This CDR3 region has 12 residues. The CDR3 bases are TGTGCCAGCAGCCCGGGGATCTATGGCTACACCTTC. Translation gives CASSPGIYGYTF.

The CDR3 sequence: CASSFGRRGVGDTQYF. As DNA, the CDR3 is TGTGCCAGCTCCTTCGGGAGAAGGGGAGTTGGCGATACGCAGTATTTT. V usage is TRBV18 and J usage is TRBJ2-3, with TRBD2 as a possible D gene (6 bases). From germline, CDR1 is KGHSH and CDR2 LQKENI. This CDR3 comprises 16 residues. With 6 bases removed from V and 6 bases from J, the gap between germline ends came to 22 bases.

This clone occurred a few times. The rearrangement links TRBV18 to TRBJ1-4; D may be TRBD1 (6 bases). The germline CDR1 and CDR2 sequences are KGHSH and LQKENI. V was cut by 4 bases and J by 5 bases, with 8 bases left in between. This CDR3 comprises 13 residues. This CDR3 is CASSLDSNEKLFF. CDR3 sequence (DNA): TGTGCCAGCTCACTGGACAGCAATGAAAAACTGTTTTTT.

The chain is built from TRBV18 and TRBJ1-3, with TRBD1 matching 7 bases. Germline V gives CDR1 KGHSH, CDR2 LQKENI. The J segment lost 5 bases and the V segment lost 3 bases, leaving 1 base of the junction unmatched. The CDR3 covers 13 residues. Written as DNA, the CDR3 is TGTGCCAGCTCACCGGGACAGAGAAACACCATATATTTT. Amino acids: CASSPGQRNTIYF.